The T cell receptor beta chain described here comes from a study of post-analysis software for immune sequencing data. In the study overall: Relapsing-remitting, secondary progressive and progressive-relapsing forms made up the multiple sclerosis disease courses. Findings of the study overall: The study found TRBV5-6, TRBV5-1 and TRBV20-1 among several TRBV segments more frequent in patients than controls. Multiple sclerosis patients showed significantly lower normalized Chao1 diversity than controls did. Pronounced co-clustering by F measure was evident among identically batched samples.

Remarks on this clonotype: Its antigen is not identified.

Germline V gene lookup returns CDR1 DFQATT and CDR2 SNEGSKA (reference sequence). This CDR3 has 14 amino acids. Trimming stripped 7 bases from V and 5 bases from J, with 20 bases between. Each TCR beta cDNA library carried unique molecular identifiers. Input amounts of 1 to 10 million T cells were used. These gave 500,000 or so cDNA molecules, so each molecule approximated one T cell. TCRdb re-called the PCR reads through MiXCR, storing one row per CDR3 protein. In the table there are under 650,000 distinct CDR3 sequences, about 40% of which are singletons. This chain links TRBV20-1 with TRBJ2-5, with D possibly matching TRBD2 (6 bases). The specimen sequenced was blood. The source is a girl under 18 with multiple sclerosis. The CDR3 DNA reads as TGCAGTGTCCTAGAGGTAGCGGCGGGGGAGACCCAGTACTTC. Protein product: CSVLEVAAGETQYF.